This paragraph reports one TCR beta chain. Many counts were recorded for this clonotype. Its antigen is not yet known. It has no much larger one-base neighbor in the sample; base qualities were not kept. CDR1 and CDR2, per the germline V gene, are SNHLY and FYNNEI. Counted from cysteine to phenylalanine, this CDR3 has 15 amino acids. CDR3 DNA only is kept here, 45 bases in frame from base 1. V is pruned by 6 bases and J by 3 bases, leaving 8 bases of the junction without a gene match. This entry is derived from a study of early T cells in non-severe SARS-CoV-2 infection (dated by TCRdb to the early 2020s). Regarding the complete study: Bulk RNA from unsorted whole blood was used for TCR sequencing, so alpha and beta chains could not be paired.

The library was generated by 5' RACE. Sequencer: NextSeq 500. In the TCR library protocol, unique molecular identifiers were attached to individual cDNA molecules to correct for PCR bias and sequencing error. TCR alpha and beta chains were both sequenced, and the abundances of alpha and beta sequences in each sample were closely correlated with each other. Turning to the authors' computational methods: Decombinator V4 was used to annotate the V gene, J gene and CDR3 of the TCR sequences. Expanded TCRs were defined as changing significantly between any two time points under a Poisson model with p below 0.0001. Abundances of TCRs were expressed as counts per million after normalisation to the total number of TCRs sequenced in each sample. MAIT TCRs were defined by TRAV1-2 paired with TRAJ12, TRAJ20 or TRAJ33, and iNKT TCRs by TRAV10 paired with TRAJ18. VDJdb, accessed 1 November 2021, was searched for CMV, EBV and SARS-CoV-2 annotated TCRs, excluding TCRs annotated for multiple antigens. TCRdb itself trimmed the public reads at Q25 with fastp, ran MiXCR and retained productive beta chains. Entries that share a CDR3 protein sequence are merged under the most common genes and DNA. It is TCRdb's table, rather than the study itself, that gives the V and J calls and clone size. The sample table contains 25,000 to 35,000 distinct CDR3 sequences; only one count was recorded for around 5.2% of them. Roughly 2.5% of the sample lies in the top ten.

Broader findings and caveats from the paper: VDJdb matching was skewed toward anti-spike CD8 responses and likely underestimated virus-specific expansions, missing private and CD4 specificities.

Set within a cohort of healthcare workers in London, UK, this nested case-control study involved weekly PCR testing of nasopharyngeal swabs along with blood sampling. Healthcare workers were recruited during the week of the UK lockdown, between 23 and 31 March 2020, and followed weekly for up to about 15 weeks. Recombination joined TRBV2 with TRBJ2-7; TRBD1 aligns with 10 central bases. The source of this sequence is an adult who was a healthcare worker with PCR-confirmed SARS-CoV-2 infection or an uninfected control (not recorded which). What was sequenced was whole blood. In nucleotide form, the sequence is TGTGCCAGCAGACCGGACAGGGGGGAAATCTACGAGCAGTACTTC. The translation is CASRPDRGEIYEQYF. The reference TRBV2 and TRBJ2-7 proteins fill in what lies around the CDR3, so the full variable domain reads EPEVTQTPSHQVTQMGQEVILRCVPISNHLYFYWYRQILGQKVEFLVSFYNNEISEKSEIFDDQFSVERPDGSNFTLKIRSTKLEDSAMYFCASRPDRGEIYEQYFGPGTRLTVT.